What follows is one TCR beta chain and its context. The data derive from a study of CD8 T cells in Susac syndrome. This CDR3 contains 14 residues. V was trimmed by 2 bases and J by 3 bases, leaving 11 bases between them. Germline V gives CDR1 SEHNR, CDR2 FQNEAQ (reference sequence). A quantity of about 0.5 to 1 ug RNA underwent reverse transcription using random hexamers. The authors amplified TCR beta CDR3 across 54 Vbeta and 13 Jbeta using immunoSEQ multiplex PCR. Using its own MiXCR run on the immunoSEQ multiplex PCR reads, TCRdb lists one record per CDR3 protein. The sample has some 200,000 distinct CDR3 sequences, roughly 90% seen once; the top ten hold around 0.1%.

The sequence derives from a human donor with Susac syndrome. The chain has TRBV7-9 and TRBJ2-7; maybe TRBD2 (5 bases). Specimen: CD4+ T cells from PBMCs. The CDR3 region has the DNA TGTGCCAGCAGCTTACTCGGGGTAGACTACGAGCAGTACTTC. Encoded protein: CASSLLGVDYEQYF. Looking up the rest from reference TRBV7-9 and TRBJ2-7 gives the full variable domain: DTGVSQNPRHKITKRGQNVTFRCDPISEHNRLYWYRQTLGQGPEFLTYFQNEAQLEKSRLLSDRFSAERPKGSFSTLEIQRTEQGDSAMYLCASSLLGVDYEQYFGPGTRLTVT.